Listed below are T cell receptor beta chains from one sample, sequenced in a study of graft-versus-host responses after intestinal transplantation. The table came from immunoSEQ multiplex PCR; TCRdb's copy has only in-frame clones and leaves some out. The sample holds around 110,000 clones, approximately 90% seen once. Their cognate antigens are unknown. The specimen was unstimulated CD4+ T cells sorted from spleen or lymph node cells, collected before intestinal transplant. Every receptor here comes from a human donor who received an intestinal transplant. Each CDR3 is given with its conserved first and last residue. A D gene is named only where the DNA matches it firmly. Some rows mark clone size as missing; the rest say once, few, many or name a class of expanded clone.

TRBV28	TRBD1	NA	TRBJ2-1	CASSTTGGRSEQFF	TGTGCCAGCAGTACGACAGGGGGCCGGTCTGAGCAGTTCTTC
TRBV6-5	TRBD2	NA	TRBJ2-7	CASRNVAGGPYEQYF	TGTGCCAGCAGAAACGTAGCGGGAGGGCCCTACGAGCAGTACTTC
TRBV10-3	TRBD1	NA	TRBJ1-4	CAISPGQGLLNEKLFF	TGTGCCATCAGCCCGGGACAGGGCTTGTTAAATGAAAAACTGTTTTTT
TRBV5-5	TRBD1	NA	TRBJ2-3	CASSYPTGERDTQYF	TGTGCCAGCAGCTATCCGACAGGGGAACGAGATACGCAGTATTTT
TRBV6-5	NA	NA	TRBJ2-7	CASSYSAASYEQYF	TGTGCCAGCAGTTACTCAGCGGCCTCCTACGAGCAGTACTTC
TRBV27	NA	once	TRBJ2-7	CASSLGRPWAYEQYF	TGTGCCAGCAGTTTGGGCCGGCCCTGGGCCTACGAGCAGTACTTC
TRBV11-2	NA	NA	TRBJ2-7	CASSLGLYEQYF	TGTGCCAGCAGCTTAGGTCTCTACGAGCAGTACTTC
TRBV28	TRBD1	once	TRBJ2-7	CASSPTGTGWNEQYF	TGTGCCAGCAGTCCAACCGGGACAGGGTGGAACGAGCAGTACTTC
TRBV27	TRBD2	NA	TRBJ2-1	CASSLGTSVYNEQFF	TGTGCCAGCAGTTTGGGGACTAGCGTTTACAATGAGCAGTTCTTC
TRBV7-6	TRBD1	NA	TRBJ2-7	CASSLARQGAYEQYF	TGTGCCAGCAGCTTAGCGAGACAGGGGGCCTACGAGCAGTACTTC
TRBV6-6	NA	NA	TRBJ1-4	CASSSGGGKLFF	TGTGCCAGCAGTTCCGGGGGGGGAAAACTGTTTTTT
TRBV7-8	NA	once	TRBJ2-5	CASSFEPQETQYF	TGTGCCAGCAGCTTTGAGCCCCAAGAGACCCAGTACTTC
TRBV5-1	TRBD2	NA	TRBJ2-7	CASSFSGGEQYF	TGCGCCAGCAGCTTTTCGGGGGGCGAGCAGTACTTC
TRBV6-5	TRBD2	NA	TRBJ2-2	CASRAGGSGTGELFF	TGTGCCAGCAGGGCGGGGGGGAGTGGGACCGGGGAGCTGTTTTTT
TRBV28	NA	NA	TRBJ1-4	CASSLTGNEKLFF	TGTGCCAGCAGTTTAACAGGGAACGAAAAACTGTTTTTT
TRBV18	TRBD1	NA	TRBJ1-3	CASFDRGGNTIYF	TGTGCCAGCTTCGACAGGGGTGGAAACACCATATATTTT
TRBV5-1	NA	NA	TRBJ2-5	CASSLFDRSQETQYF	TGCGCCAGCAGCCTTTTTGACAGATCGCAAGAGACCCAGTACTTC
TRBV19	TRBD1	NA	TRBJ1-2	CASRTGRGIGGYTF	TGTGCCAGTAGAACGGGCAGGGGGATTGGGGGCTACACCTTC